The 21 T cell receptor beta chains in this list originate from one sample, sequenced in a study of molecular identifiers for immune sequencing clone quantification. In TCRdb, the PCR reads were re-called with MiXCR into one record per CDR3 protein. This table has nearly 55,000 distinct CDR3 sequences, approximately 34% appearing once. The source material was naive CD8+ T cells from blood, with Jurkat cell RNA spiked in. Sample subset: FACS-sorted CD8+CD4-CCR7+CD45RA+ naive T cells. The source is a human donor in good health. Some libraries in this study had Jurkat cell RNA spiked in.

This clonotype is medium-sized. The CDR3 coding sequence is TGCAGCGTTGAAGATCCGAGCGCTGAAGCTTTCTTT. Translation gives CSVEDPSAEAFF. This chain links TRBV29-1 with TRBJ1-1; D remains unclear. The CDR3 contains 12 residues. The germline gives CDR1 SQVTM, CDR2 ANQGSEA. Deletions cut 0 bases from V and 6 bases from J, with 8 bases between.

This clonotype has ten or more counts. The genes are TRBV5-1 and TRBJ1-1; possibly TRBD1 for D (6 bases). Germline V gives CDR1 SGHRS, CDR2 YFSETQ. V lost 0 bases and J 5 bases, leaving 11 bases between the germline ends. CDR3 size: 14 residues. CDR3: CASSLGQGRTEAFF. In nucleotides, the CDR3 is TGCGCCAGCAGCTTGGGGCAGGGGAGAACTGAAGCTTTCTTT. Supplemented by reference TRBV5-1 and TRBJ1-1, the full variable domain reads KAGVTQTPRYLIKTRGQQVTLSCSPISGHRSVSWYQQTPGQGLQFLFEYFSETQRNKGNFPGRFSGRQFSNSRSEMNVSTLELGDSALYLCASSLGQGRTEAFFGQGTRLTVV.

This clonotype was seen repeatedly, ten times or more. J is TRBJ2-3 and V is TRBV21-1. TRBV21-1 is labeled a pseudogene. CDR3 size: 15 residues. CDR3 residues: CASSNSAASTDTQYF. CDR3 DNA: TGTGCCAGCAGCAATTCGGCGGCTAGCACAGATACGCAGTATTTT.

This clonotype showed up just a few times. This chain uses TRBV3-1 with TRBJ2-3; D perhaps matches TRBD2 (6 bases). CDR1 and CDR2 (germline): LGHDT, YNNKEL (reference sequence). Trimming took 4 bases from V and 2 from J, leaving 13 bases between them. This CDR3 has 15 amino acids. The CDR3 spells CASSPLAQTTDTQYF. CDR3 in DNA: TGTGCCAGCAGCCCCCTAGCGCAAACCACAGATACGCAGTATTTT.

This clonotype was seen ten or more times. The genes are TRBV20-1 and TRBJ2-3, with D perhaps TRBD2 (5 bases). The CDR3 loop spans 14 amino acids. V was pared by 6 bases and J by 4 bases, with 17 bases between. Per the germline V gene, CDR1 is DFQATT and CDR2 is SNEGSKA (reference sequence). The CDR3 protein is CSAPTEGPADTQYF. DNA for the CDR3: TGCAGTGCCCCCACCGAGGGCCCCGCAGATACGCAGTATTTT.

This clonotype occurred a few times. The genes are TRBV6-5 and TRBJ2-6, with unresolved D. Germline V CDR1 and CDR2: MNHEY, SVGAGI. V was clipped by 6 bases and J by 1 base, with 4 bases between them. The CDR3 is 13 residues long. DNA of the CDR3: TGTGCCAGCAGCCAATCTGGGGCCAACGTCCTGACTTTC. Translating it yields CASSQSGANVLTF.

A remark on this clonotype: This may be a read error, as it is one base from a much larger clone. The CDR3 does not close with the conserved phenylalanine or tryptophan, likely indicating a read error. The chain links TRBV28 to TRBJ1-1; TRBD1 is a possible D gene (5 bases). There are 15 residues in the CDR3. Germline CDR1 reads MDHEN; CDR2 reads SYDVKM. V was clipped by 2 bases and J by 1 base, with 11 bases between them. CDR3: CASSLVMTANTEAFL. CDR3 bases: TGTGCCAGCAGTTTAGTTATGACAGCGAACACTGAAGCTTTCTTA.

This clonotype appeared a few times. The chain combines TRBV28 with TRBJ2-1; maybe TRBD1 (5 bases). Germline CDR1 is MDHEN and CDR2 is SYDVKM. The CDR3 covers 16 residues. V was clipped by 6 bases and J by 6 bases, with 21 bases between them. CDR3 bases: TGTGCCAGCAGCTACGACAGCCAAATCCCGGGCAATGAGCAGTTCTTC. As protein: CASSYDSQIPGNEQFF.

This clonotype was found many times. Here the CDR3 reads CASSPPSRGDREKLFF. The CDR3 DNA is TGTGCCAGCAGCCCTCCCTCTAGGGGGGACCGAGAAAAACTGTTTTTT. The chain combines TRBV9 with TRBJ1-4; TRBD1 might be the D (6 bases). This CDR3 spans 16 amino acids. The V gene's germline CDR1 is SGDLS and CDR2 YYNGEE. V dropped 4 bases and J dropped 8 bases, with 21 bases sitting between them.

In its sample, this clonotype was seen a few times. The genes are TRBV11-2 and TRBJ2-3, with 12 bases matching TRBD2. V shed 5 bases and J 5 bases; nucleotides not matched to a gene: 5. This CDR3 is 15 amino acids long. Germline values: CDR1 SGHAT, CDR2 FQNNGV. CDR3 bases: TGTGCCAGCAGCCACACTAGCGGGAGGTTAGATACGCAGTATTTT. Translation: CASSHTSGRLDTQYF.

The chain carries TRBV27 and TRBJ2-7; no firm D call. Looked up from germline, CDR1 is MNHEY and CDR2 is SMNVEV (reference sequence). This CDR3 has 12 residues. Trimming removed 6 bases at V and 4 bases at J, with 10 bases between. Here the CDR3 DNA reads TGTGCCAGCAGAACAACCGGGTACGAGCAGTACTTC. It specifies CASRTTGYEQYF.

A note on this clonotype: This may stem from a read error, because a much larger clone lies one nucleotide away. The chain employs TRBV29-1 and TRBJ2-3, with D possibly TRBD2 on 6 matching bases. V was pared by 4 bases and J by 3 bases, with 17 bases between. The CDR3 is 15 amino acids. CDR1 SQVTM and CDR2 ANQGSEA come from the germline V gene. The CDR3 DNA reads TGCAGCGTTGTGGGGGTAGGGAGGCCGACAGATACGCAGTATTTT. Its protein is CSVVGVGRPTDTQYF.

V and J are TRBV7-2 and TRBJ2-5; 9 nucleotides align to TRBD1. Per germline, CDR1 SGHTA and CDR2 FQGNSA. The ends lost 5 bases at V and 2 bases at J; junction bases unmatched: 6. The length of the CDR3 is 15 residues. The CDR3 coding sequence is TGTGCCAGCAGCGAATGGGGGACAGGGCAAGAGACCCAGTACTTC. It codes for CASSEWGTGQETQYF.

V and J are TRBV11-2 and TRBJ2-1; D gene unclear. Germline V gene lookup returns CDR1 SGHAT and CDR2 FQNNGV. With 2 bases removed from V and 10 bases from J, the gap between germline ends came to 3 bases. CDR3 length equals 10 residues. For the CDR3, the DNA is TGTGCCAGCAGCTTAACGGAGCAGTTCTTC. It yields the protein CASSLTEQFF.

V is TRBV5-1 and J is TRBJ2-1; D possibly corresponds to TRBD2 (5 bases). In germline, CDR1 is SGHRS, CDR2 YFSETQ. The CDR3 length is 16 residues. Trimming cost V 0 bases and J 2 bases, with 12 bases left between them. Written as DNA, the CDR3 is TGCGCCAGCAGCTTGGCCGGGGTAAGTCCCTACAATGAGCAGTTCTTC. It translates to CASSLAGVSPYNEQFF.

This clonotype was seen a handful of times. The rearrangement joins TRBV11-2 to TRBJ2-2; D is unresolved. Trimming removed 0 bases from V and 3 bases from J, with 5 bases in between. There are 14 residues in the CDR3. The germline V gene has CDR1 SGHAT and CDR2 FQNNGV. DNA of the CDR3: TGTGCCAGCAGCTTAGAGGTCGACACCGGGGAGCTGTTTTTT. Translation: CASSLEVDTGELFF. Using reference TRBV11-2 and TRBJ2-2 for the parts outside the CDR3, the full variable domain is EAGVAQSPRYKIIEKRQSVAFWCNPISGHATLYWYQQILGQGPKLLIQFQNNGVVDDSQLPKDRFSAERLKGVDSTLKIQPAKLEDSAVYLCASSLEVDTGELFFGEGSRLTVL.

The chain couples TRBV27 to TRBJ2-5; 7 positions agree with TRBD1. V lost 3 bases and J lost 3; bases outside the gene matches: 4. Germline V gives CDR1 MNHEY, CDR2 SMNVEV (reference sequence). The CDR3 length is 14 residues. DNA of the CDR3: TGTGCCAGCAGTTTCCTGACAGGGAAAGAGACCCAGTACTTC. Protein product: CASSFLTGKETQYF.

The chain links TRBV12-3 or TRBV12-4 to TRBJ2-7; D is tentatively TRBD1 or TRBD2 (5 bases each). V lost 8 bases and J lost 3, with 14 bases in between. This CDR3 comprises 13 residues. Here the CDR3 reads CASRGVGSYEQYF. The DNA of the CDR3 is TGTGCCAGCCGAGGGGTCGGAAGCTACGAGCAGTACTTC.

On this clonotype itself: Just one base apart from a much larger clone, this may be a read error. The chain combines TRBV7-9 with TRBJ2-3; D not certain. This CDR3 is 13 amino acids long. Germline CDR1 and CDR2: SEHNR and FQNEAQ (reference sequence). CDR3 protein: CAGSVRHTDTQYF. DNA of the CDR3: TGTGCCGGCAGCGTTCGACACACAGATACGCAGTATTTT. Drawing the rest from reference TRBV7-9 and TRBJ2-3, the complete variable domain is DTGVSQNPRHKITKRGQNVTFRCDPISEHNRLYWYRQTLGQGPEFLTYFQNEAQLEKSRLLSDRFSAERPKGSFSTLEIQRTEQGDSAMYLCAGSVRHTDTQYFGPGTRLTVL.

As for this clonotype: This clone may be a read error of a much larger clone one base away. The genes are TRBV5-3 and TRBJ2-3, with D perhaps TRBD2 (6 bases). TRBV5-3 is an ORF for which the function is uncertain. The length of the CDR3 is 15 residues. The CDR3 region is CASSLGGSRSHTQYF. The CDR3, as DNA: TGTGCCAGCAGCTTAGGAGGGAGCCGCTCCCATACGCAGTATTTT.

This clonotype came up many times. The rearrangement uses TRBV2 and TRBJ2-3; D is ambiguous. Trimming took off 6 bases at V and 9 bases at J, with 22 bases between the two ends. The CDR3 is 15 amino acids. The germline V gene encodes CDR1 SNHLY and CDR2 FYNNEI. The CDR3 here is CASRGNDHSLGTQYF. Written as DNA, the CDR3 is TGTGCCAGCAGGGGCAACGACCATAGCCTGGGGACGCAGTATTTT.